Sequencing of this T cell receptor (beta chain) was carried out in a study of Ad26.COV2.S vaccination and SARS-CoV-2 variants. Study as a whole: The vaccine Ad26.COV2.S was put into the muscle once, or twice with 56 days between.

TCRdb keeps only in-frame clones here, not all; method: immunoSEQ multiplex PCR. The data contain 450,000 to 550,000 clones, roughly nine tenths of them singletons. Specified treatment: about 20 received Ad26.COV2.S at low or high dose, single or two shots; about 5 received placebo; per-sample allocation not given. Samples analyzed were those drawn on day 63 after the first vaccine or placebo injection. What was given as vaccine was an Ad26 vector encoding Wuhan-strain SARS-CoV-2 spike. The germline CDR1 and CDR2 sequences are MNHEY and SVGAGI. Deletions cut 6 bases from V and 3 bases from J, with 12 bases between. CDR3 length: 15 amino acids.

V gene TRBV6-5 combines with J gene TRBJ1-6, with a tentative D call TRBD1 (6 bases). The sequence was collected from a person aged 18-65 years who received the Ad26.COV2.S COVID-19 vaccine or a placebo. Sequences were derived from peripheral blood, sampled in a trial of Ad26.COV2.S vaccine versus placebo. CDR3 sequence reads: CASRDQQGYNSPLHF. DNA of the CDR3: TGTGCCAGCAGGGACCAACAGGGCTATAATTCACCCCTCCACTTT.